The 21 T cell receptor beta chains below come from one sample, sequenced in a study of blood T cells in healthy people across ages. The use of a sample-barcoded 5' primer and a J-beta primer mix characterized a second PCR of roughly 7 to 11 cycles. TCRdb re-called the 5' RACE reads through MiXCR, storing one row per CDR3 protein. The repertoire holds about 620,000 distinct CDR3 sequences, with about 21% as singletons. Sequenced input: blood. The origin of the receptors is a man in his 70s in good health.

The genes are TRBV10-3 and TRBJ2-1; 7 bases are shared with TRBD2. There are 13 residues in the CDR3. The germline CDR1 and CDR2 sequences are ENHRY and SYGVKD. Germline trimming cut 3 bases from V and 10 bases from J; bases unmatched to any gene: 6. CDR3 residues: CAISDWEGREQFF. CDR3 in DNA: TGTGCCATCAGTGATTGGGAGGGGAGAGAGCAGTTCTTC.

About this clonotype: At one boundary the junction diverges from the germline segment, which might be a read error. V gene TRBV4-3 combines with J gene TRBJ1-5, with a tentative D call TRBD1 (5 bases). Germline lookup yields CDR1 LGHNA and CDR2 YSLEER. The CDR3 is 13 residues long. The CDR3 DNA sequence: TGCGCCAGCAGCCAGGGGCTCGGTCAGTCCCAGCATTTT. Its protein product is CASSQGLGQSQHF.

With respect to this clonotype: Mismatch with germline at one junction end may stem from a read error. The chain has TRBV7-7 and TRBJ2-2, with D unresolved. From germline, CDR1 is SSHAT and CDR2 FNYEAQ (reference sequence). The CDR3 is 15 residues long. CDR3 sequence (DNA): TGTGCTAGCAGCTTAGACCAATCGAACACCGGGGAGCTGTTTTTT. Its translation: CASSLDQSNTGELFF. The full variable domain, in which reference TRBV7-7 and TRBJ2-2 provide the parts outside the CDR3, is GAGVSQSPRYKVTKRGQDVTLRCDPISSHATLYWYQQALGQGPEFLTYFNYEAQPDKSGLPSDRFSAERPEGSISTLTIQRTEQRDSAMYRCASSLDQSNTGELFFGEGSRLTVL.

The sample holds a few counts of this clonotype. The chain recombines TRBV20-1 with TRBJ2-7, with TRBD2 matching over 10 bases. CDR1 and CDR2 from the germline V gene are DFQATT and SNEGSKA (reference sequence). The CDR3 totals 14 residues. The trim removed 1 base at V and 5 bases at J, leaving 5 bases unmatched. The CDR3 nucleotides are TGCAGTGCTAGAGGATCTAGCGGGAGTCACGAGCAGTACTTC. Translation: CSARGSSGSHEQYF.

This clonotype was seen repeatedly, ten times or more. The chain recombines TRBV9 with TRBJ2-5, with D tentatively TRBD1 (5 bases). The J call is in doubt because the DNA end fits TRBJ2-7 better. Germline V lookup: CDR1 SGDLS, CDR2 YYNGEE. This CDR3 region has 14 residues. The CDR3 sequence: CASSGGLNSYEQYF. The CDR3 nucleotides read TGTGCCAGCAGCGGGGGCCTTAACTCCTACGAGCAGTACTTC.

This clonotype was seen many times. This chain connects TRBV29-1 to TRBJ2-5; maybe TRBD1 (5 bases). Germline assignment: CDR1 SQVTM and CDR2 ANQGSEA. The CDR3 has 12 amino acids. Trimming cost V 1 base and J 4 bases, with 7 bases left between them. CDR3 bases: TGCAGCGTTGAAGCGGACACAGAGACCCAGTACTTC. Its translation is CSVEADTETQYF.

The table lists this clonotype with a few counts. This chain connects TRBV5-8 to TRBJ2-1; 8 nucleotides agree with TRBD2. Germline assignment: CDR1 SGHTS and CDR2 YDEGEE. This CDR3 is built from 19 residues. The V gene end was trimmed by 2 bases and the J gene end by 8 bases; junction bases not matched to a gene: 21. The chain's CDR3 is CASSFRGLLSGRAVDEQFF. The CDR3 coding sequence is TGTGCCAGCAGCTTCAGGGGCCTTCTCTCCGGGAGGGCCGTGGATGAGCAGTTCTTC.

This rearrangement joins TRBV29-1 to TRBJ2-1, with 9 bases fitting TRBD2. Germline V gene sequence: CDR1 SQVTM, CDR2 ANQGSEA. Trimming took 4 bases from V and 8 from J; bases not matched to a gene: 6. The CDR3 extends over 13 amino acids. As DNA, the CDR3 is TGCAGCGTTGGGCTAGCGGGGTACGATGAGCAGTTCTTC. This encodes CSVGLAGYDEQFF.

This clonotype was observed many times. Mismatch with germline at one junction end may stem from a read error. This chain connects TRBV5-1 to TRBJ2-7; TRBD1 matches 7 bases. Germline CDR1 is SGHRS and CDR2 is YFSETQ. This CDR3 is built from 13 residues. The CDR3 DNA reads as TGTGCCAGCAGTTCGACAGGGACCTACGAGCAGTACTTC. Translating it yields CASSSTGTYEQYF.

This clonotype was seen only a few times. The genes are TRBV5-1 and TRBJ2-1; TRBD2 matches at 7 bases. V shed 5 bases, J shed 8 bases, and the junction held 4 bases outside the gene matches. Germline V lookup: CDR1 SGHRS, CDR2 YFSETQ. The CDR3 spans 12 residues. The CDR3 nucleotides are TGCGCCAGCAGGTCCCGGGAGGATGAGCAGTTCTTC. Its protein is CASRSREDEQFF.

This clonotype was counted a few times. This chain uses TRBV12-3 or TRBV12-4 with TRBJ2-2, with D unclear. The V end was cut by 3 bases, the J end by 6 bases, with 11 bases between. This CDR3 has 14 residues. CDR3 coding DNA: TGTGCCAGCAGTTTTACTTCCTGGGCCGGGGAGCTGTTTTTT. This translates into CASSFTSWAGELFF.

This clonotype came up a few times. The chain employs TRBV4-1 and TRBJ2-1; perhaps TRBD2 as D (5 bases). Germline values: CDR1 MGHRA, CDR2 YSYEKL. The CDR3 length is 16 residues. Trimming took off 5 bases at V and 2 bases at J, with 16 bases between the two ends. The CDR3, as DNA: TGCGCCAGCAGCGGACTCCCATCTTTAACCTACAATGAGCAGTTCTTC. Translated, it gives CASSGLPSLTYNEQFF.

The V call is TRBV7-9, the J call TRBJ2-7, with D hard to call. Germline V lookup: CDR1 SEHNR, CDR2 FQNEAQ (reference sequence). The CDR3 contains 15 residues. Trimming took 5 bases from V and 2 from J, leaving 16 bases between them. This CDR3 reads CASSPLGEVPYEQYF. The DNA for the CDR3 is TGTGCCAGCAGCCCCCTAGGAGAGGTTCCCTACGAGCAGTACTTC.

In its sample, this clonotype was seen many times. The junction and the germline gene differ at one end; a read error may be behind it. The rearrangement joins TRBV7-9 to TRBJ2-5, with 13 bases identical to TRBD2. In germline, CDR1 is SEHNR, CDR2 FQNEAQ (reference sequence). The CDR3 has 13 residues. CDR3 DNA: TGTGCCAGCAGCTCCGGACTAGCGGGAGCACGGTTCTTC. Its translation is CASSSGLAGARFF.

V usage is TRBV28 and J usage is TRBJ1-5; 9 bases map to TRBD1. Per the germline V gene, CDR1 is MDHEN and CDR2 is SYDVKM. The CDR3 has 15 amino acids. V lost 6 bases, J lost 6 bases, and 9 bases stayed unmatched. This CDR3 reads CASSPGTGSFQPQHF. The CDR3 nucleotides read TGTGCCAGCAGCCCCGGGACAGGGAGTTTTCAGCCCCAGCATTTT.

The rearrangement links TRBV20-1 to TRBJ1-5; no definite D call. This CDR3 has 14 amino acids. Trimming took off 0 bases at V and 0 bases at J, with 6 bases between the two ends. The V gene's germline CDR1 is DFQATT and CDR2 SNEGSKA (reference sequence). CDR3 protein: CSARETVSNQPQHF. The CDR3 DNA is TGCAGTGCTAGAGAGACGGTTAGCAATCAGCCCCAGCATTTT.

There are a few counts of this clonotype. The J gene is TRBJ2-5, the V gene TRBV29-1, with TRBD2 matching 14 bases. Germline CDR1 is SQVTM and CDR2 is ANQGSEA. This CDR3 contains 16 residues. The junction had 9 bases not matched to a gene; V was cut back by 6 bases and J by 3 bases. The CDR3 DNA sequence: TGCAGCGTGGATGGACTAGCGGGAGGTCCGGAAGAGACCCAGTACTTC. Translated: CSVDGLAGGPEETQYF.

A word on this clonotype: The junction shows a germline mismatch at one end, possibly a read error. The chain links TRBV29-1 to TRBJ1-4; 8 nucleotides line up with TRBD1. CDR3 length equals 15 residues. Germline values: CDR1 SQVTM, CDR2 ANQGSEA. CDR3 nucleotide sequence: TGCGGCGTTTGGACAGGGCATAGCTGGGGGGAAAAACTGTTTTTT. This gives the protein CGVWTGHSWGEKLFF.

V gene TRBV20-1 combines with J gene TRBJ1-2, with D unresolved. V was clipped by 3 bases and J by 4 bases, with 6 bases between them. Germline V gene sequence: CDR1 DFQATT, CDR2 SNEGSKA (reference sequence). This CDR3 spans 11 amino acids. The CDR3 DNA sequence: TGCAGTGCTAGTCACAGCTATGGCTACACCTTC. Protein product: CSASHSYGYTF.

In this sample, this clonotype turned up many times. The chain recombines TRBV12-3 or TRBV12-4 with TRBJ2-3, with 9 nucleotides matching TRBD2. V shed 4 bases, J shed 3 bases, and the junction held 8 bases outside the gene matches. The CDR3 extends over 16 amino acids. The CDR3 DNA follows: TGTGCCAGCAGTTCCACCTGGACTAGCGCAACAGATACGCAGTATTTT. This gives the protein CASSSTWTSATDTQYF.

The V and J genes are TRBV20-1 and TRBJ2-7; 7 bases are shared with TRBD2. This CDR3 spans 12 amino acids. Germline V CDR1 and CDR2: DFQATT, SNEGSKA (reference sequence). With 6 bases clipped from V and 3 bases from J, the junction kept 5 bases outside the gene matches. CDR3: CSASSGFYEQYF. In DNA form, the CDR3 reads TGCAGTGCGTCTAGCGGCTTCTACGAGCAGTACTTC.